This is a list of T cell receptor beta chains from one sample in a study of shared clonotypes between healthy human individuals. Repertoires were generated with immunoSEQ multiplex PCR, while TCRdb's copy carries only in-frame clones and drops some. The sample has around 510,000 clones, more than 95% seen once. The sample consisted of naive CD4+ T cells sorted from blood. Every receptor here comes from a woman younger than 45 in good health. Both conserved end residues are part of each CDR3. D genes are given only for firm matches. Clone size is shown for a subset of rows, as once, few, many or a class of expanded clone.

clone_size d_call j_call v_call cdr3_nt cdr3_aa
. TRBD2 TRBJ2-3 TRBV27 TGTGCCAGCAGTATCCTAGCGGGCATCACAGATACGCAGTATTTT CASSILAGITDTQYF
. TRBD1 TRBJ2-1 TRBV5-4 TGTGCCAGCAGCTTCGGGACAGGGAACAATGAGCAGTTCTTC CASSFGTGNNEQFF
. . TRBJ2-5 TRBV18 TGTGCCAGCTCACCCACCGGCACTAGGTCAGAGACCCAGTACTTC CASSPTGTRSETQYF
once . TRBJ2-4 TRBV10-1 TGCGCCATCGCGGAGGGGTCGGCCAAAAACATTCAGTACTTC CAIAEGSAKNIQYF
. . TRBJ2-2 TRBV6-5 TGTGCCAGCAGTACACTAGGAAACCCCGGGGAGCTGTTTTTT CASSTLGNPGELFF
few . TRBJ2-7 TRBV6-5 TGTGCCAGCAGTTACTCGATGCCTGGACTTCAATACGAGCAGTACTTC CASSYSMPGLQYEQYF
once . TRBJ1-5 TRBV15 TGTGCCACCAGCAGAGTCTTTGAACCCCAGCATTTT CATSRVFEPQHF
. TRBD1 TRBJ1-5 TRBV28 TGTGCCAGCAGTGGGGAACAGGGGGGTAATCAGCCCCAGCATTTT CASSGEQGGNQPQHF
. . TRBJ1-5 TRBV5-1 TGCGCCAGCAGCTTGGGGACACTTAGCAATCAGCCCCAGCATTTT CASSLGTLSNQPQHF
. TRBD2 TRBJ2-4 TRBV7-8 TGTGCCAGCAGCTTAGGGGGACTAGCAGGACGCGGGGCCAAAAACATTCAGTACTTC CASSLGGLAGRGAKNIQYF
. TRBD2 TRBJ2-7 TRBV4-1 TGCGCCAGCAGCCAACCACTAGCGGGGGCCTACGAGCAGTACTTC CASSQPLAGAYEQYF
. TRBD2 TRBJ2-1 TRBV28 TGTGCCAGCAACACCCGTCTAGCGGGCCGCCGGCCGTTCTTC CASNTRLAGRRPFF
. . TRBJ1-1 TRBV11-2 TGTGCCAGCAGCACCAACGGTGGCAGAACGAACACTGAAGCTTTCTTT CASSTNGGRTNTEAFF
. . TRBJ1-1 TRBV30 TGTGCCTGGAGTGGAAAGGGCGCAGCTTTCTTT CAWSGKGAAFF
. . TRBJ2-5 TRBV28 TGTGCCAGCAGTTTTCAGGGGGGTCGGGAGACCCAGTACTTC CASSFQGGRETQYF
once . TRBJ2-2 TRBV29-1 TGCAGCGCACAGACGAACACCGGGGAGCTGTTTTTT CSAQTNTGELFF
once TRBD1 TRBJ2-7 TRBV27 TGTGCCAGCATAGGGACAGGGGCATACGAGCAGTACTTC CASIGTGAYEQYF
. . TRBJ2-7 TRBV28 TGTGCCAGCAGTTCCCAGGGAGCGTCAACTTCCGACTACGAGCAGTACTTC CASSSQGASTSDYEQYF
. TRBD1 TRBJ1-6 TRBV7-3 TGTGCCAGCAGAGTTACAGGGGGCGGAGGTTCACCCCTCCACTTT CASRVTGGGGSPLHF
once . TRBJ2-7 TRBV28 TGTGCCAGCAGCAGCAGGATCTACGAGCAGTACTTC CASSSRIYEQYF
. . TRBJ2-7 TRBV5-1 TGCGCCAGCAGCTTGGCTTTCGACAGGCCCTACGAGCAGTACTTC CASSLAFDRPYEQYF
. . TRBJ2-1 TRBV6-6 TGTGCCAGCAGTCCCGGACTGCGATACAATGAGCAGTTCTTC CASSPGLRYNEQFF
. TRBD2 TRBJ2-7 TRBV2 TGTGCCAGCAGTTCCATTAGCGGGAGTTCCTACGAGCAGTACTTC CASSSISGSSYEQYF
. . TRBJ1-5 TRBV18 TGTGCCAGCTCACCCGGGGGGGAGAATCAGCCCCAGCATTTT CASSPGGENQPQHF
. . TRBJ2-6 TRBV7-8 TGTGCCAGCAGCAAAAAGCCCTTTCCGGGGCCCTCTGGGGCCAACGTCCTGACTTTC CASSKKPFPGPSGANVLTF
. . TRBJ2-7 TRBV25-1 TGTGCCAGCAGTGGTATTATGACTGGGGACTACGAGCAGTACTTC CASSGIMTGDYEQYF
. . TRBJ2-7 TRBV18 TGTGCCAGCTCACCATGGAGACAGGGAGGCTACGAGCAGTACTTC CASSPWRQGGYEQYF
. . TRBJ1-1 TRBV6-5 TGTGCCAGCAGTTACCCGGGGGGCACTGAAGCTTTCTTT CASSYPGGTEAFF
. TRBD1 TRBJ2-2 TRBV6-1 TGTGCCAGCAAGGGACAGGAGAACACCGGGGAGCTGTTTTTT CASKGQENTGELFF